This T cell receptor (beta chain) was sequenced for a study of long-term antiretroviral therapy in people with HIV. In regard to this clone: What it binds is not known.

The study drew at least one pre-ART and at least two post-ART PBMC samples from every donor. HIV-positive participants were all treated in the United States. immunoSEQ v3.0 was run at survey level. The assay was immunoSEQ multiplex PCR, and TCRdb's table has in-frame clones only and misses some. This sample has approximately 13,000 clones, with 77% found just once. The germline CDR1 and CDR2 sequences are SGHRS and YFSETQ. Trimming took 4 bases from V and 3 from J, leaving 16 bases between them. The CDR3 length is 15 residues. Overall study findings and caveats: CDR3 lengths in HIV samples spanned a narrower range than controls.

This TCR was recovered from a man aged 40-55 years with HIV. Sequenced material: unsorted PBMCs, taken 1.3 years before starting antiretroviral therapy. The chain couples TRBV5-1 to TRBJ1-1; TRBD1 is a possible D gene (6 bases). The CDR3 region is CASSHRQGLDTEAFF. In nucleotides, the CDR3 is TGCGCCAGCAGCCATCGCCAGGGGCTTGACACTGAAGCTTTCTTT.